The T cell receptor beta chain under discussion was sequenced for a study of T cell repertoires in cytomegalovirus infection. Study overall: As its CMV epitopes, the study selected recently identified HLA-C-restricted and well-studied HLA-B-restricted targets. Signatures in public TCR beta sequences pointed to both CMV infection and matching HLA type.

V was pared by 0 bases and J by 7 bases, with 13 bases between. From germline, CDR1 is SGHVS and CDR2 FNYEAQ. The CDR3 length is 15 residues. Findings and limits, study-wide: CMV carriers with the relevant HLA were identified by cumulative public TCR beta family frequency. HLA-C-restricted, CMV-specific TCR beta clonotypes were dominant ex vivo.

TCRdb analysed the reads with MiXCR anew, one entry per CDR3 protein. The table shows some 800,000 distinct CDR3 sequences, with 29% occurring only once. Concerning this clonotype: Its cognate antigen is unknown.

The sequence was collected from a human donor in good health (CMV status not recorded). Some clones in this sample may be carry-over from other donors' samples. The sequencing used cultured CD8+ T cells from PBMCs, collected from culture after CMV antigen stimulation. The chain recombines TRBV7-6 with TRBJ2-1; D is unclear. The CDR3 region is CASSLAPGSRNEQFF. The DNA of the CDR3 is TGTGCCAGCAGCTTAGCGCCGGGTAGCAGGAATGAGCAGTTCTTC.